These 11 T cell receptor beta chains were sequenced from one sample in a study of naive and memory T cell subsets (dated by TCRdb to the late 2010s). Their recognized antigens are unknown. Library preparation employed UMI-ligation and nested PCR. Sequencing was performed on an Illumina MiSeq. The beta constant-region primer consisted of an equimolar mixture of two oligonucleotides that together covered TRBC1 and TRBC2. The ligated cDNA went through four rounds of PCR with nested alpha and beta constant-region primers together with the SP2 primer. TCRdb reprocessed the public reads (quality trimming at Q25 with fastp, clone calling with MiXCR) and kept in-frame beta chains. Rows with a matching CDR3 protein are joined into one entry that keeps the most common DNA and genes. This sample comprises roughly 83,000 distinct CDR3 sequences, 11% of them detected only once. The ten biggest clones cover about 0.14% of the sample.

The paper as a whole reports these results and caveats: A few larger clonotypes were present in naive repertoires, especially CD8 naive repertoires, and these clonotypes were possibly memory cells re-expressing CD45RA.

Material: naive CD4+ T cells from blood. This specimen's cell subset or site label, per the study, means: naive T cells, CD45RA high CD27+. The source of these receptors is a human donor in good health.

DNA of the CDR3: TGTGCCAGCTCCCCCACTTTTGGGGACAATGAGCAGTTCTTC. Encoded protein: CASSPTFGDNEQFF. This sequence joins TRBV18 and TRBJ2-1; D is ambiguous. Germline V gives CDR1 KGHSH, CDR2 LQKENI. The CDR3 is made up of 14 amino acids. V lost 6 bases and J 5 bases, leaving 14 bases between the germline ends.

In this sample, this clonotype turned up a few times. The genes are TRBV6-2 or TRBV6-3 and TRBJ2-2, with D perhaps TRBD2 (5 bases). The V gene lost 10 bases and the J gene lost 0 bases, with 15 bases spanning the gap. Germline CDR1 MNHEY, CDR2 SVGEGT. The CDR3 runs to 15 residues. The CDR3 sequence is CATRPPGTNTGELFF. In nucleotides, the CDR3 is TGTGCCACCCGACCGCCGGGAACGAACACCGGGGAGCTGTTTTTT.

V usage is TRBV2 and J usage is TRBJ1-6; tentatively, D is TRBD1 (5 bases). The V gene lost 5 bases and the J gene lost 14 bases, with 16 bases spanning the gap. This CDR3 spans 13 amino acids. Per the germline V gene, CDR1 is SNHLY and CDR2 is FYNNEI. The CDR3 region is CASSPDGARALHF. The CDR3 DNA reads TGTGCCAGCAGTCCCGACGGGGCGCGGGCCCTCCACTTT.

This clonotype occurred a few times. This rearrangement joins TRBV12-5 to TRBJ2-1; 14 nucleotides agree with TRBD2. The CDR3 loop spans 19 amino acids. Per the germline V gene, CDR1 is LGHNT and CDR2 is FRNRAP. Trimming cost V 1 base and J 8 bases; bases outside gene matches: 13. CDR3 amino acids: CASGLDPLKGLAGVYEQFF. CDR3 nucleotides: TGTGCTAGTGGTTTGGATCCCTTAAAGGGACTAGCGGGAGTTTATGAGCAGTTCTTC.

The chain joins TRBV28 to TRBJ1-3; D unresolved. There are 16 residues in the CDR3. Germline assignment: CDR1 MDHEN and CDR2 SYDVKM. The germline V and J ends were trimmed by 0 bases and 0 bases, with 9 bases remaining between them. As DNA, the CDR3 is TGTGCCAGCAGTTTATGGGGCGGAAGCTCTGGAAACACCATATATTTT. Translated: CASSLWGGSSGNTIYF.

This clonotype was picked up many times. The CDR3: CASSEGGWGANVLTF. The CDR3 coding sequence is TGTGCCAGCAGTGAAGGTGGATGGGGGGCCAACGTCCTGACTTTC. The J gene is TRBJ2-6, the V gene TRBV25-1, with D uncertain. CDR1 and CDR2 (germline): MGHDK, SYGVNS. The CDR3 extends over 15 amino acids. Trimming cost V 2 bases and J 4 bases, with 9 bases left between them.

This clonotype turned up a few times. The chain recombines TRBV7-3 with TRBJ1-6, with unresolved D. Germline CDR1 is SGHTA and CDR2 is FQGTGA. V lost 1 base, J lost 12 bases, and 7 bases lay in between. The CDR3 is 12 amino acids. CDR3 nucleotide sequence: TGTGCCAGCAGCTTAAGACCGGGACCCCTCCACTTT. Translating gives CASSLRPGPLHF.

This clonotype has only a few counts. This rearrangement joins TRBV7-9 to TRBJ2-3; 9 positions match TRBD2. CDR1 and CDR2 from the germline V gene are SEHNR and FQNEAQ (reference sequence). This CDR3 spans 18 amino acids. The V gene end was trimmed by 5 bases and the J gene end by 1 base; junction bases not matched to a gene: 13. The CDR3 sequence: CASSRAPSGIPRTDTQYF. CDR3 in DNA: TGTGCCAGCAGCCGTGCCCCTAGCGGGATCCCCCGCACAGATACGCAGTATTTT.

This clonotype was recorded at least ten times. This rearrangement joins TRBV7-6 to TRBJ2-7; possible D gene TRBD1, 6 bases. The CDR3 contains 15 residues. Deletions cut 4 bases from V and 2 bases from J, with 15 bases between. Germline values: CDR1 SGHVS, CDR2 FNYEAQ. CDR3 amino acids: CASSSGTKGTYEQYF. CDR3 DNA sequence: TGTGCCAGCAGCTCAGGGACAAAGGGGACCTACGAGCAGTACTTC.

In this sample, this clonotype turned up a few times. This chain links TRBV18 with TRBJ2-1; TRBD1 agrees at 9 bases. J was trimmed by 0 bases and V by 5 bases; bases with no gene match: 8. The CDR3 has 17 amino acids. The V gene's germline CDR1 is KGHSH and CDR2 LQKENI. The CDR3 protein is CASSRRTGGHSYNEQFF. The CDR3 bases are TGTGCCAGCTCAAGGAGAACAGGGGGCCACTCCTACAATGAGCAGTTCTTC. The variable domain in full, with the rest retrieved from reference TRBV18 and TRBJ2-1, is NAGVMQNPRHLVRRRGQEARLRCSPMKGHSHVYWYRQLPEEGLKFMVYLQKENIIDESGMPKERFSAEFPKEGPSILRIQQVVRGDSAAYFCASSRRTGGHSYNEQFFGPGTRLTVL.

The chain joins TRBV20-1 to TRBJ2-7, with 8 bases that match TRBD1. CDR3 length equals 16 residues. Germline V CDR1 and CDR2: DFQATT, SNEGSKA (reference sequence). V lost 1 base to trimming and J lost 4 bases; unmatched junction nucleotides: 12. DNA of the CDR3: TGCAGTGCTAGAGGAGGTCTGAGACAGGGGCTTTACGAGCAGTACTTC. Translating gives CSARGGLRQGLYEQYF.